Listed here are 17 T cell receptor beta chains from one sample, sequenced in a study of naive and memory T cell subsets. The beta constant-region primer was an equimolar mix of two oligonucleotides covering TRBC1 and TRBC2. Ligated cDNA was amplified by four rounds of PCR with nested alpha and beta constant-region primers and SP2. TCRdb ran MiXCR on the UMI-ligation and nested PCR reads and lists one entry per CDR3 protein. The sample has 100,000 to 150,000 distinct CDR3 sequences, 35% to 40% seen once. Material for sequencing was central memory CD4+ T cells from blood. These receptors were collected from a human donor in good health.

The CDR3 is CASSIQGSGSYEQFF. DNA for the CDR3: TGTGCCAGTAGTATCCAGGGTAGCGGGAGCTATGAGCAGTTCTTC. The V and J genes are TRBV19 and TRBJ2-1; 9 bases are shared with TRBD2. Per the germline V gene, CDR1 is LNHDA and CDR2 is SQIVND (reference sequence). Trimming cost V 3 bases and J 8 bases; bases outside gene matches: 8. The CDR3 loop spans 15 amino acids.

J is TRBJ2-1 and V is TRBV10-2; 7 nucleotides agree with TRBD2. CDR1 is WSHSY and CDR2 is SAAADI in the germline V gene. This CDR3 is 14 amino acids long. With V trimmed by 6 bases and J by 9 bases, 11 bases remained unmatched. CDR3 nucleotides: TGCGCCAGCAGAGACCCGGGACTACTCCCTGAGCAGTTCTTC. Its protein product is CASRDPGLLPEQFF.

The chain employs TRBV7-3 and TRBJ2-3; possible D gene TRBD1, 6 bases. V was pared by 5 bases and J by 5 bases, with 8 bases between. Germline lookup yields CDR1 SGHTA and CDR2 FQGTGA. The CDR3 runs 12 residues. CDR3 in DNA: TGTGCCAGCAGCGCGACAGGAGATACGCAGTATTTT. This sequence encodes CASSATGDTQYF.

This clonotype was found a few times. The chain joins TRBV18 to TRBJ2-3; 7 bases agree with TRBD1. With 2 bases clipped from V and 6 bases from J, the junction kept 8 bases outside the gene matches. The CDR3 runs to 15 residues. In germline, CDR1 is KGHSH, CDR2 LQKENI. CDR3 nucleotide sequence: TGTGCCAGCTCACCAACAGGGGCTAGGCAGGATACGCAGTATTTT. Protein product: CASSPTGARQDTQYF.

This clonotype was observed a few times. V is TRBV5-4 and J is TRBJ2-3; a weak D match, TRBD1 (6 bases). This CDR3 has 15 amino acids. With 7 bases removed from V and 3 bases from J, the gap between germline ends came to 18 bases. The germline CDR1 and CDR2 sequences are SGHNT and YYREEE (reference sequence). CDR3 region: CASFDRRKTTDTQYF. As DNA, the CDR3 is TGTGCCAGCTTTGACAGGAGGAAGACGACAGATACGCAGTATTTT.

V usage is TRBV20-1 and J usage is TRBJ1-2, with 7 nucleotides matching TRBD1. The ends lost 5 bases at V and 2 bases at J; junction bases unmatched: 14. The CDR3 runs 16 residues. Germline-derived CDR1 and CDR2 are DFQATT and SNEGSKA (reference sequence). Written as DNA, the CDR3 is TGCAGTGCTTCAGTGAACCCGGGGACAGCAAACTATGGCTACACCTTC. Amino acid sequence: CSASVNPGTANYGYTF.

This clonotype was counted between two and nine times. This chain links TRBV29-1 with TRBJ2-1, with 7 bases lining up with TRBD1. Trimming took 6 bases from V and 6 from J; bases not matched to a gene: 5. The CDR3 spans 12 residues. CDR1 SQVTM and CDR2 ANQGSEA come from the germline V gene. The CDR3 coding sequence is TGCAGCGTGAGACAGGGCATCAATGAGCAGTTCTTC. Encoded protein: CSVRQGINEQFF.

This clonotype was seen only once. The V and J genes are TRBV28 and TRBJ2-4; 8 nucleotides line up with TRBD1. The CDR3 is made up of 16 amino acids. CDR1 and CDR2 from the germline V gene are MDHEN and SYDVKM. Trimming cost V 5 bases and J 1 base; bases outside gene matches: 7. As DNA, the CDR3 is TGTGCCAGCAGTCCAGGGGGCCCCGGGGCCAAAAACATTCAGTACTTC. Its protein product is CASSPGGPGAKNIQYF.

Written as DNA, the CDR3 is TGTGCCAGCAGCCACGACCCGACAGCGAACACCGGGGAGCTGTTTTTT. As protein: CASSHDPTANTGELFF. The rearrangement links TRBV5-5 to TRBJ2-2; a weak D match, TRBD1 (5 bases). This CDR3 has 16 residues. Per germline, CDR1 SGHKS and CDR2 YYEKEE (reference sequence). V lost 4 bases, J lost 0 bases, and 13 bases lay in between. Variable domain in full (rest from reference TRBV5-5 and TRBJ2-2): DAGVTQSPTHLIKTRGQQVTLRCSPISGHKSVSWYQQVLGQGPQFIFQYYEKEERGRGNFPDRFSARQFPNYSSELNVNALLLGDSALYLCASSHDPTANTGELFFGEGSRLTVL.

The genes are TRBV24-1 and TRBJ1-5, with D possibly being TRBD1 (6 bases). The germline V and J ends were trimmed by 9 bases and 1 base, with 12 bases remaining between them. This CDR3 is 14 amino acids long. CDR1 KGHDR and CDR2 SFDVKD come from the germline V gene. The CDR3 DNA is TGTGCCACCTTGGCTGGACAGAGCAATCAGCCCCAGCATTTT. Residues: CATLAGQSNQPQHF.

The chain carries TRBV24-1 and TRBJ2-1; 8 nucleotides align to TRBD1. The CDR3 is made up of 15 amino acids. Germline V lookup: CDR1 KGHDR, CDR2 SFDVKD. Unmatched junction bases numbered 9, after V lost 5 bases and J lost 7 bases. This CDR3 reads CATSGLVQGANEQFF. CDR3 DNA sequence: TGTGCCACCAGTGGGTTGGTGCAGGGGGCGAATGAGCAGTTCTTC.

In its sample, this clonotype was seen a few times. The CDR3 reads CATSPGRREDIQYF. The CDR3, as DNA: TGTGCCACCAGTCCGGGACGCCGGGAAGACATTCAGTACTTC. The gene calls are TRBV24-1 and TRBJ2-4; tentatively, D is TRBD1 or TRBD2 (5 bases each). The CDR3 extends over 14 amino acids. Per the germline V gene, CDR1 is KGHDR and CDR2 is SFDVKD. V was shortened by 6 bases and J by 8 bases, with 16 bases between the two germline ends.

V gene TRBV20-1 combines with J gene TRBJ1-1; 10 nucleotides agree with TRBD1. The ends lost 5 bases at V and 5 bases at J; junction bases unmatched: 8. CDR1 and CDR2 (germline): DFQATT, SNEGSKA (reference sequence). The CDR3 extends over 14 amino acids. The CDR3 spells CSASRTGGGTEAFF. CDR3 nucleotide sequence: TGCAGTGCTTCTAGGACAGGGGGGGGTACTGAAGCTTTCTTT.

There are many counts of this clonotype. The rearrangement uses TRBV30 and TRBJ2-1; 7 bases map to TRBD2. CDR3 length equals 12 residues. V trimming: 7 bases; J trimming: 7 bases; junction bases outside the gene matches: 7. CDR1 and CDR2 (germline): GTSNPN, SVGIG (reference sequence). The CDR3 coding sequence is TGTGCCTTCAAACCCGGGGGGAATGAGCAGTTCTTC. Translated, it gives CAFKPGGNEQFF.

This clonotype appeared many times. This chain links TRBV7-2 with TRBJ2-1; D is possibly TRBD1 or TRBD2 (5 bases each). CDR3 length: 14 residues. The germline gives CDR1 SGHTA, CDR2 FQGNSA. With 5 bases removed from V and 8 bases from J, the gap between germline ends came to 16 bases. CDR3 amino acids: CASSPTAPGHEQFF. The CDR3 region has the DNA TGTGCCAGCAGCCCGACGGCCCCGGGACATGAGCAGTTCTTC.

This clonotype was counted many times. The V call is TRBV5-6, the J call TRBJ2-7, with no clear D. There are 11 residues in the CDR3. Trimming shortened V by 0 bases and J by 4 bases, and 2 bases separated the two germline ends. In germline, CDR1 is SGHDT, CDR2 YYEEEE. This CDR3 reads CASSLAYEQYF. DNA for the CDR3: TGTGCCAGCAGCTTGGCTTACGAGCAGTACTTC.

The gene calls are TRBV3-1 and TRBJ2-5; 11 bases are a match to TRBD2. Losses at the gene ends were 1 base for V and 5 bases for J; bases not matched to a gene: 9. Looked up from germline, CDR1 is LGHDT and CDR2 is YNNKEL (reference sequence). The CDR3 totals 17 residues. CDR3 nucleotide sequence: TGTGCCAGCAGCCAAGGAAAACTAGCGGGAGAGCGTGAGACCCAGTACTTC. It encodes CASSQGKLAGERETQYF.